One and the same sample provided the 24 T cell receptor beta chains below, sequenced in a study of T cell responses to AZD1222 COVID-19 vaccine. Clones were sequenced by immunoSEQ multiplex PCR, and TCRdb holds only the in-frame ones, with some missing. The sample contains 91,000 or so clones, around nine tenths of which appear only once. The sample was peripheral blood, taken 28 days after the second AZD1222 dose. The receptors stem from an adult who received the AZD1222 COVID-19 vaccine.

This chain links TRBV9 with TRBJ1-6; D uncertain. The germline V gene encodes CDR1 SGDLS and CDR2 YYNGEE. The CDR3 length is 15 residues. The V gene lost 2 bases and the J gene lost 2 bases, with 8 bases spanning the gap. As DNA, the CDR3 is TGTGCCAGCAGCGTTGAGGAAGCCTATAATTCACCCCTCCACTTT. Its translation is CASSVEEAYNSPLHF.

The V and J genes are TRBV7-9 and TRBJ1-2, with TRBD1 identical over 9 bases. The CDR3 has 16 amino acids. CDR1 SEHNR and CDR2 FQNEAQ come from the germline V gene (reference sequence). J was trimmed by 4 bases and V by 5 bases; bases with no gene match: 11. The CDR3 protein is CASSRNTGGIGYGYTF. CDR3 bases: TGTGCCAGCAGCCGGAACACAGGGGGCATAGGCTATGGCTACACCTTC.

The CDR3 nucleotides are TGTGCCAGCAGCGTAGGTGGCGGGGTGAACACTGAAGCTTTCTTT. Encoded protein: CASSVGGGVNTEAFF. The chain is built from TRBV9 and TRBJ1-1; D uncertain. Trimming removed 0 bases from V and 0 bases from J, with 9 bases in between. CDR1 SGDLS and CDR2 YYNGEE come from the germline V gene. This CDR3 is 15 amino acids long.

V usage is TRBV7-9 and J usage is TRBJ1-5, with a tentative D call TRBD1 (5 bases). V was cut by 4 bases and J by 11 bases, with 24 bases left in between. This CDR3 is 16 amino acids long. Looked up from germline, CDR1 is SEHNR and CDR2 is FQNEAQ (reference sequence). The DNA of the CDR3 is TGTGCCAGCAGCTCCGGGCGAGGGGCGCTGTCTGTGGCCCAGCATTTT. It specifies CASSSGRGALSVAQHF.

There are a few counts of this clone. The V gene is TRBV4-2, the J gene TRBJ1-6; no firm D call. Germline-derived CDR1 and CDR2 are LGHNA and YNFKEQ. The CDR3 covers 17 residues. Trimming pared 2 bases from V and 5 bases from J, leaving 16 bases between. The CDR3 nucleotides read TGTGCCAGCAGCCAATCATCGGCTGTCGTAGATAATTCACCCCTCCACTTT. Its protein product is CASSQSSAVVDNSPLHF.

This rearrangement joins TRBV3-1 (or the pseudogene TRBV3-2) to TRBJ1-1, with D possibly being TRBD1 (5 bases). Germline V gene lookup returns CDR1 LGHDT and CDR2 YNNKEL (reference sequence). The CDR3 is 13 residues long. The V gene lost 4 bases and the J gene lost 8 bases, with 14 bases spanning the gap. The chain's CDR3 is CASSRIRQSEAFF. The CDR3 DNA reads TGTGCCAGCAGCCGCATCCGACAGTCAGAAGCTTTCTTT.

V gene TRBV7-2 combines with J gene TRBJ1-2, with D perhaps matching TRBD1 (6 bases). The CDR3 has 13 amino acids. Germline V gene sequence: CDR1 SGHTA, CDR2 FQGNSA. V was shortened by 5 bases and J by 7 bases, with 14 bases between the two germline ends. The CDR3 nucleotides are TGTGCCAGCAGCACAGGGATATTAAGTGGCTACACCTTC. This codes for CASSTGILSGYTF.

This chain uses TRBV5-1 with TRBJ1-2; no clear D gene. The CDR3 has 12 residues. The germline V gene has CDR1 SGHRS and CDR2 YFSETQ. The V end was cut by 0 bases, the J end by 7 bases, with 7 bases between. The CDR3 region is CASSLDTVGYTF. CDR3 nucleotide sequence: TGCGCCAGCAGCTTGGACACAGTTGGCTACACCTTC.

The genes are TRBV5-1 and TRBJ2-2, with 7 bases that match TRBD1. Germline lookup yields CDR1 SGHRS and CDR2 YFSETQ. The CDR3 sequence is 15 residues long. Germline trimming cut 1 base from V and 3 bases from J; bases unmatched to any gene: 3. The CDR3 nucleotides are TGCGCCAGCAGCTTGCGACAGGGAGACACCGGGGAGCTGTTTTTT. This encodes CASSLRQGDTGELFF.

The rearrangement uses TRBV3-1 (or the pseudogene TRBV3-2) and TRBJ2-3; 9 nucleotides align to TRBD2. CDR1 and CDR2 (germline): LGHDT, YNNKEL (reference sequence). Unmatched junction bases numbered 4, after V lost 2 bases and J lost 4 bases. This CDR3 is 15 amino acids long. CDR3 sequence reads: CASSQSGLAPDTQYF. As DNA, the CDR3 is TGTGCCAGCAGCCAATCTGGACTAGCGCCAGATACGCAGTATTTT.

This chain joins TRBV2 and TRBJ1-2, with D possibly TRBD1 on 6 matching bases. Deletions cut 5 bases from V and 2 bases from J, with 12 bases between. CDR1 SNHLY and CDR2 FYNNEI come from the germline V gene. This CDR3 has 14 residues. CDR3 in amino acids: CASSLQGRNYGYTF. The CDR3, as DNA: TGTGCCAGCAGTCTACAGGGAAGAAACTATGGCTACACCTTC.

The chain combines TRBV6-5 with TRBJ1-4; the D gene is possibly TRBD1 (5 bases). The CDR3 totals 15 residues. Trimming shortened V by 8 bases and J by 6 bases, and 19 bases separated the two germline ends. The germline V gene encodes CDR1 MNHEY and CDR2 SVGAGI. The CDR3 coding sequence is TGTGCCAGCTACACCTGGAGGGGCTCTGATGAAAAACTGTTTTTT. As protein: CASYTWRGSDEKLFF.

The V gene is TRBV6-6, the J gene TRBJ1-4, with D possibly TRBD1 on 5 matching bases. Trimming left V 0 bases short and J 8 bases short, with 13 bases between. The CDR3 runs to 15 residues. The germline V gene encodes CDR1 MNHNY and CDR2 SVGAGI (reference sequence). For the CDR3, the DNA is TGTGCCAGCAGTTACTCGAGAGGGGCGGGGGAAAAACTGTTTTTT. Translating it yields CASSYSRGAGEKLFF.

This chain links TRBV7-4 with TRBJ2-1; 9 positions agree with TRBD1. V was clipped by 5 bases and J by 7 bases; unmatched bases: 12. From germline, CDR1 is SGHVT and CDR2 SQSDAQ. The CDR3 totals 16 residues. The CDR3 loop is CASSQKTGQGFNEQFF. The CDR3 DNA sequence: TGTGCCAGCAGCCAGAAAACGGGACAGGGATTTAATGAGCAGTTCTTC.

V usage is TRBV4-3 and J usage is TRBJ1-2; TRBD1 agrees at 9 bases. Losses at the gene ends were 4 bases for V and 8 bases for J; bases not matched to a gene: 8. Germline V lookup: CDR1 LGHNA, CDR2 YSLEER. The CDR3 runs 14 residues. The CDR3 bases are TGCGCCAGCAGCCTCGGGACAGGGAGCACGGGCTACACCTTC. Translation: CASSLGTGSTGYTF.

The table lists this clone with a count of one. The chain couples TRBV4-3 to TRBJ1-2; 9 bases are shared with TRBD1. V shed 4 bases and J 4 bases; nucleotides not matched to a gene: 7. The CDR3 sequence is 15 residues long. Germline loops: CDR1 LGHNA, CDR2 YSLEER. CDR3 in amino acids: CASSRTGTGPYGYTF. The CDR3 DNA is TGCGCCAGCAGCCGCACCGGGACAGGGCCCTATGGCTACACCTTC.

CDR3 coding DNA: TGTGCCAGCAGCACACAGGGTTACGGCTATGGCTACACCTTC. This sequence encodes CASSTQGYGYGYTF. The genes are TRBV11-2 and TRBJ1-2; tentatively, D is TRBD1 (6 bases). Germline CDR1 SGHAT, CDR2 FQNNGV. The CDR3 covers 14 residues. V was trimmed by 5 bases and J by 4 bases, leaving 14 bases between them.

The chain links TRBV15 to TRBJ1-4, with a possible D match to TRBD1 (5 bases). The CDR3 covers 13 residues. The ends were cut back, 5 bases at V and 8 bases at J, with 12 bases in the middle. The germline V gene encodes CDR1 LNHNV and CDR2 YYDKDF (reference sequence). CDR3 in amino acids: CATSGGDQEKLFF. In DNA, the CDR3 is TGTGCCACCAGCGGAGGGGATCAGGAAAAACTGTTTTTT. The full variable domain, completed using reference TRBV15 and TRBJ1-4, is DAMVIQNPRYQVTQFGKPVTLSCSQTLNHNVMYWYQQKSSQAPKLLFHYYDKDFNNEADTPDNFQSRRPNTSFCFLDIRSPGLGDTAMYLCATSGGDQEKLFFGSGTQLSVL.

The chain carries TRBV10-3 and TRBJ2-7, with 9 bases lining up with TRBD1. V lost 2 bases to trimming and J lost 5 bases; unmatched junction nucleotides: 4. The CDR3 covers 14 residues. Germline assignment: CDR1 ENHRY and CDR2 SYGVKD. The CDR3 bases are TGTGCCATCAGTGAGGGGACAGGGTTCCACGAGCAGTACTTC. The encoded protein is CAISEGTGFHEQYF.

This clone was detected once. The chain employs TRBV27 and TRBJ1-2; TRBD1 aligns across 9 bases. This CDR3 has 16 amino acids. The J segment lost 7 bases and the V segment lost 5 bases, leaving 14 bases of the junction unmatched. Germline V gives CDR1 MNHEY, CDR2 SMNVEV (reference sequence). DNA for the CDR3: TGTGCCAGCAGTCCAAACTACAGGGGGCTGAGTTTTGGCTACACCTTC. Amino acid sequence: CASSPNYRGLSFGYTF.

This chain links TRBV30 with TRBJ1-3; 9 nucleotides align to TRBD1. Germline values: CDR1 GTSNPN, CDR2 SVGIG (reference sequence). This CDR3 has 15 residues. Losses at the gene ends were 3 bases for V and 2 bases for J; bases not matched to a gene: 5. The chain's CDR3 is CAWSRQGVAGNTIYF. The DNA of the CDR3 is TGTGCCTGGAGCCGACAGGGGGTTGCTGGAAACACCATATATTTT.

The CDR3 loop reads CASSLGGGYTGELFF. For the CDR3, the DNA is TGTGCCAGCAGCTTAGGCGGGGGTTACACCGGGGAGCTGTTTTTT. V and J are TRBV7-2 and TRBJ2-2, with 7 bases that match TRBD2. V dropped 1 base and J dropped 3; count of bases not matched to a gene: 2. CDR1 is SGHTA, CDR2 FQGNSA, per germline. The CDR3 consists of 15 residues.

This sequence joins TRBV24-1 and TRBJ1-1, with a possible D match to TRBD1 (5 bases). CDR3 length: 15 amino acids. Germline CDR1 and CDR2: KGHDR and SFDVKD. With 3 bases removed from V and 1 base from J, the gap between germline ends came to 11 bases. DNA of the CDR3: TGTGCCACCAGTGATGGGGGGATGGGGAACACTGAAGCTTTCTTT. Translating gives CATSDGGMGNTEAFF.

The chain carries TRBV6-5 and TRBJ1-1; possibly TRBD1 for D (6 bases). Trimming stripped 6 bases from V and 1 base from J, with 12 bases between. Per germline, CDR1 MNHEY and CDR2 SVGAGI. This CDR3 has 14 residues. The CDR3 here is CASRTPGENTEAFF. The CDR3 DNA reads TGTGCCAGCAGAACTCCAGGGGAGAACACTGAAGCTTTCTTT.